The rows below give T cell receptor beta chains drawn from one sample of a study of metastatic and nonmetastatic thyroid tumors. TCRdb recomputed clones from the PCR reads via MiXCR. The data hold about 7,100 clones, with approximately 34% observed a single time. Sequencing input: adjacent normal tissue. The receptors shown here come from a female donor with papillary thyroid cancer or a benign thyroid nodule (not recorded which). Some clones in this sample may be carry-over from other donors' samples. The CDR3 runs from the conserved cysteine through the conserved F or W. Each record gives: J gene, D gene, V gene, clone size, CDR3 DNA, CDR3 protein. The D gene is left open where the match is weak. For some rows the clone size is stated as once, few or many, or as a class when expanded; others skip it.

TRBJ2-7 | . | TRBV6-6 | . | TGTGCCAGCAGTTATTCCCCGACCGAGCAGTACTTC | CASSYSPTEQYF
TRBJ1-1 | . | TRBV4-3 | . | TGCGCCAGCAGCCAAGCTCCAGGGGAGAACACTGAAGCTTTCTTT | CASSQAPGENTEAFF
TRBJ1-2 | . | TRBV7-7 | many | TGTGCTAGCAGCTACCTCCGGCCCCTGACAGGCTACACCTTC | CASSYLRPLTGYTF
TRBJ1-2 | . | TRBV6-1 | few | TGTGCCAGCAGTGAAGTGGACAGCTATGGCTACACCTTC | CASSEVDSYGYTF
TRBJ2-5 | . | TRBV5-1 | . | TGCGCCAGCAGTTTTGGGGGCAGCTACCAAGAGACCCAGTACTTC | CASSFGGSYQETQYF
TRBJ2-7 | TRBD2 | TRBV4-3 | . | TGCGCCAGCAGCCAAGGGACTAGCGGCTACGAGCAGTACTTC | CASSQGTSGYEQYF
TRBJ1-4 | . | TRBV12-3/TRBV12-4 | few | TGTGCCAGCAGTTTAAGGGGGATCAGCGGTGAAAGACTGCTTTTT | CASSLRGISGERLLF
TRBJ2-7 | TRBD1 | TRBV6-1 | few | TGTGCCAGCAGTGAATTGGGTTGGACAGGCGGCGGTAGAAACGAGCAGTACTTC | CASSELGWTGGGRNEQYF
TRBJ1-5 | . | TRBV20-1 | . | TGCAGTGCTCGGGAATATAGCAATCAGCCCCAGCATTTT | CSAREYSNQPQHF
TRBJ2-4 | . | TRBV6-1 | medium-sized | TGTGCCAGCAGTCGTTCCTCAGGAGGCAAAAACATTCAGTACTTC | CASSRSSGGKNIQYF
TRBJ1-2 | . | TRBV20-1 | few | TGCAGTGCTAGCATCCGACAAGGGCCGTATGGCTACACCTTC | CSASIRQGPYGYTF
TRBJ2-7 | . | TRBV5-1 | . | TGCGCCAGCAGCTCCGGGACTGGCTCCTACGAGCAGTACTTC | CASSSGTGSYEQYF
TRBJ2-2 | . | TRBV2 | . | TGTGCCAGCGTTTGGGGGCCTCGAGGGGAGCTGTTTTTT | CASVWGPRGELFF
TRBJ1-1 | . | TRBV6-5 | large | TGTGCCAGCAGTTACATACCACAGTCTCCTTTTGGGCGAGGTGAAGCTTTCTTT | CASSYIPQSPFGRGEAFF
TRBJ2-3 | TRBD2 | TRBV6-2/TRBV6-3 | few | TGTGCCAGCAGTTACAACCCGGGACTAGCGGGGGGAGATACGCAGTATTTT | CASSYNPGLAGGDTQYF
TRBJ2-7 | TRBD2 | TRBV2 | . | TGTGCCAGCAGTGAAGGCGCTAGCGGGGGGCCCTACGAGCATCACTTC | CASSEGASGGPYEHHF
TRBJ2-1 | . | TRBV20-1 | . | TGCAGTGCCCCCCGGGACAATGAGCAGTTCTTC | CSAPRDNEQFF
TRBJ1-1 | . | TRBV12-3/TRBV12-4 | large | TGTGCCAGCAGTTTTGGGAGCACTGAAGCTTTCTTT | CASSFGSTEAFF
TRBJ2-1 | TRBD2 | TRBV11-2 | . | TGTGCCAGCAGCTCCCGGGCTAGCGGGAGTTACAATGAGCAGTTCTTC | CASSSRASGSYNEQFF
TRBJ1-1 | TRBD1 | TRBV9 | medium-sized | TGTGCCAGCAGCGCGTCCCCTGGACAGGGCGACACTGAAGCTTTCTTT | CASSASPGQGDTEAFF
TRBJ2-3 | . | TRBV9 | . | TGTGCCAGCAGCGCGGGAGTTACAGATACGCAGTATTTT | CASSAGVTDTQYF
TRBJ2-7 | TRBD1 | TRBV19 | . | TGTGCCAGTAGCTGGGAGGGACAGGGCTACGAGCAGTACTTC | CASSWEGQGYEQYF
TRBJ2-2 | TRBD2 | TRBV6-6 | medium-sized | TGTGCCAGCCGCGCCTCCGGGCTAGCGGGGGGGGGAGGGACCGGGGAGCTGTTTTTT | CASRASGLAGGGGTGELFF
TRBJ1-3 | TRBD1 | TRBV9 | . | TGTGCCAGCAGTCGTTTAAACAGGGGCGCTGGAAACACCATATATTTT | CASSRLNRGAGNTIYF
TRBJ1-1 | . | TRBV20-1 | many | TGCAGTGCTAACGGGAGGGGGGCCACCCCTTTGAACACTGAAGCTTTCTTT | CSANGRGATPLNTEAFF
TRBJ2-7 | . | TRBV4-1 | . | TGCGCCAGCAGCTTCGCGCCAGGGGTGGGCGAGCAGTACTTC | CASSFAPGVGEQYF
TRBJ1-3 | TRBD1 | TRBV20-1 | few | TGCAGTGCTAGCCTGGACAGGGGGCAGAACACCATATATTTT | CSASLDRGQNTIYF
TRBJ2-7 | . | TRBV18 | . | TGTGCCAGCTCACCACCGATGTCAAGGGGGTGGAAAGGCGAGCAGTACTTC | CASSPPMSRGWKGEQYF
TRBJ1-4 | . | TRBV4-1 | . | TGCGCCAGCAGCCGACGGGCATGGGGTAATGAAAAACTGTTTTTT | CASSRRAWGNEKLFF
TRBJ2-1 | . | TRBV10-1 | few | TGCGCCAGCAGTGATGCGTCAACCCCACATGAGCAGTTCTTC | CASSDASTPHEQFF
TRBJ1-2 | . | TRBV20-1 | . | TGCAGTGCTAGACGCCCGACAGTTTCTGGCTACACCTTC | CSARRPTVSGYTF
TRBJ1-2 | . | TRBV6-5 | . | TGTGCCAGCAGTTACGGTTGGGGTGGCGACTATGGCTACACCTTC | CASSYGWGGDYGYTF
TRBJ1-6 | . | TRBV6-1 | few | TGTGCCAGCAGTGACGCCTCGGCAGGGATCACTTCACCCCTCCACTTT | CASSDASAGITSPLHF
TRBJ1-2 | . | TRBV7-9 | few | TGTGCCAGCAGCTTAGACGGTCCGTTTTGGTATGGCTACACCTTC | CASSLDGPFWYGYTF
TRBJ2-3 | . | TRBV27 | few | TGTGCCAGCAGTTTATCGGGGATAGCTGTTGGCACAGATACGCAGTATTTT | CASSLSGIAVGTDTQYF
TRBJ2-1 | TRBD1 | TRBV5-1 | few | TGCGCCAGCAGCGCGGACAGGGGGCGAGGTATTTCCTACAATGAGCAGTTCTTC | CASSADRGRGISYNEQFF
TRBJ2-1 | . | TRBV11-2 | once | TGTGCCAGCAGCCCGGCGGGGACCCCTCGCTATGAGCAGTTCTTC | CASSPAGTPRYEQFF
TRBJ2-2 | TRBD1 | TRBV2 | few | TGTGCCAGCAGCTACCGGGACAGGGGGTGCCCTTACACCGGGGAGCTGTTTTTT | CASSYRDRGCPYTGELFF
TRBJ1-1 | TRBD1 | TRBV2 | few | TGTGCCAGCAAACTCGATTACACAGGGGCGGAAGCTTTCTTT | CASKLDYTGAEAFF
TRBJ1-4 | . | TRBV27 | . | TGTGCCAGCAGTCACCGGGGGGGCCCGAGTGAAAAACTGTTTTTT | CASSHRGGPSEKLFF
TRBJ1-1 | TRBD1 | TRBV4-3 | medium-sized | TGCGCCAGCAGCCATGGGACAGGGTACACTGAAGCTTTCTTT | CASSHGTGYTEAFF
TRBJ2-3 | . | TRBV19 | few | TGTGCCAGTAGTGGGGGGACGGCTAGCACAGATACGCAGTATTTT | CASSGGTASTDTQYF
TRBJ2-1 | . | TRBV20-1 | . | TGCAGTGCAGTTGGGAGCTCCTACAATGAGCAGTTCTTC | CSAVGSSYNEQFF